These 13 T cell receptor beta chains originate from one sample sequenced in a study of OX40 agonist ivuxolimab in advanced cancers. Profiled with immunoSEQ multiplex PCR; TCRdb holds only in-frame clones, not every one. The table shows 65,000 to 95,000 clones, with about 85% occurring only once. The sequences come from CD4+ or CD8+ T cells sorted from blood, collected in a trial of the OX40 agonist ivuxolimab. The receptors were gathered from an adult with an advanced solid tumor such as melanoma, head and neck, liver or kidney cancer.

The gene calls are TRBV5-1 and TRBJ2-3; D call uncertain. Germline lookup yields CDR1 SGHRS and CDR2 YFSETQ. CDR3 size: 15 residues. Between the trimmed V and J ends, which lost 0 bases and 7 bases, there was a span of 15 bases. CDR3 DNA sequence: TGCGCCAGCAGCTTGGAGTCCGCAGAATCTAATACGCAGTATTTT. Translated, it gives CASSLESAESNTQYF. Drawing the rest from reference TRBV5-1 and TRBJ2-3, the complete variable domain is KAGVTQTPRYLIKTRGQQVTLSCSPISGHRSVSWYQQTPGQGLQFLFEYFSETQRNKGNFPGRFSGRQFSNSRSEMNVSTLELGDSALYLCASSLESAESNTQYFGPGTRLTVL.

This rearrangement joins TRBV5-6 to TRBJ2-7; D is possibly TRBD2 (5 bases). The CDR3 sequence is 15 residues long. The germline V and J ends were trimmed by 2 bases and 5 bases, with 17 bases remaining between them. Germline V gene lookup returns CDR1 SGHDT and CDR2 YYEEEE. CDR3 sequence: CASSFPRRMVHEQYF. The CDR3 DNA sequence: TGTGCCAGCAGCTTCCCCCGGAGGATGGTCCACGAGCAGTACTTC. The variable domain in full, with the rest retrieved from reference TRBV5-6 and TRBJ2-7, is DAGVTQSPTHLIKTRGQQVTLRCSPKSGHDTVSWYQQALGQGPQFIFQYYEEEERQRGNFPDRFSGHQFPNYSSELNVNALLLGDSALYLCASSFPRRMVHEQYFGPGTRLTVT.

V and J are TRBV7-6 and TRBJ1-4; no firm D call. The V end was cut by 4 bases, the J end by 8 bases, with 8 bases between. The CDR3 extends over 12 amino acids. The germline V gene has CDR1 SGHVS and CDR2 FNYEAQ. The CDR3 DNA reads TGTGCCAGCAGCTCCTCTAGCGAAAAACTGTTTTTT. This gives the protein CASSSSSEKLFF.

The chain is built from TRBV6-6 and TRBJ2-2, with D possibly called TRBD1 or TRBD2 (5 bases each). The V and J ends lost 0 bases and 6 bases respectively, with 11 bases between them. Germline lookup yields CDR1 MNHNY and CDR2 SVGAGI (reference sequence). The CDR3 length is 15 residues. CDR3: CASSYSRGAPGELFF. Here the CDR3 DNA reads TGTGCCAGCAGTTACTCGCGAGGGGCTCCCGGGGAGCTGTTTTTT.

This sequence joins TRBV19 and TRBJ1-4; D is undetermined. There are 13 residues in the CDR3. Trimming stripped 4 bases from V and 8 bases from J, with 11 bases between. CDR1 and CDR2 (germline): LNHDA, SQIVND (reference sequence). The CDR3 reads CASSKTRGEKLFF. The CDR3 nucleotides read TGTGCCAGTAGTAAGACCCGAGGGGAAAAACTGTTTTTT.

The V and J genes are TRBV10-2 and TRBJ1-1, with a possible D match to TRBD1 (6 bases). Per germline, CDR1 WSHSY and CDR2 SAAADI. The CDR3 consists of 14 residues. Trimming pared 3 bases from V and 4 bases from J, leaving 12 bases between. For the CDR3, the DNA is TGCGCCAGCAGTGAAGTAGGGGGGAGCACTGAAGCTTTCTTT. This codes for CASSEVGGSTEAFF.

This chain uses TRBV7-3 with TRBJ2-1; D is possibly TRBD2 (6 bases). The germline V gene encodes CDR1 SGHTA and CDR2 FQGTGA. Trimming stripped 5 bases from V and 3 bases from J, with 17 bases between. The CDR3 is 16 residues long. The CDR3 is CASSRRAGQFYNEQFF. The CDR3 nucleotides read TGTGCCAGCAGCCGCCGGGCGGGGCAGTTCTACAATGAGCAGTTCTTC.

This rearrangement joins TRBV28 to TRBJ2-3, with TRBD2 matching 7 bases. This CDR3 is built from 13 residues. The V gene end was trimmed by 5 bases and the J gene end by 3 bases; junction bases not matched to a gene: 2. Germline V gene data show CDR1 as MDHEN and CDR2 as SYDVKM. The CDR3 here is CASSLAATDTQYF. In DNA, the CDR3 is TGTGCCAGCAGTCTAGCGGCAACAGATACGCAGTATTTT.

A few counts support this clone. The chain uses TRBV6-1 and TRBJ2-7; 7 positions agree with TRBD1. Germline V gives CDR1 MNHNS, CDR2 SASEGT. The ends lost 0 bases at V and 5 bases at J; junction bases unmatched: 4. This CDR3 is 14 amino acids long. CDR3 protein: CASSEANQGDEQYF. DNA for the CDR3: TGTGCCAGCAGTGAAGCGAACCAGGGGGACGAGCAGTACTTC.

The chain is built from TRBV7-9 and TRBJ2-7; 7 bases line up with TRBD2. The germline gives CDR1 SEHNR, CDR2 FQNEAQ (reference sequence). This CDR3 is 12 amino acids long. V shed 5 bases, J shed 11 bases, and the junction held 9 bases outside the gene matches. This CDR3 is CASSPPGGEEYF. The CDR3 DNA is TGTGCCAGCAGCCCGCCGGGGGGTGAGGAGTACTTC.

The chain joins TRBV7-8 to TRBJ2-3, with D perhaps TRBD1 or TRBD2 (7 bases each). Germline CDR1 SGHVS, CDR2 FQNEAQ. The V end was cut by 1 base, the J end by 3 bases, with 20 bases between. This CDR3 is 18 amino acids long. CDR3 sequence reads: CASSLVWLGGGSTDTQYF. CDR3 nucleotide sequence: TGTGCCAGCAGCTTAGTCTGGTTAGGGGGCGGGAGTACAGATACGCAGTATTTT.

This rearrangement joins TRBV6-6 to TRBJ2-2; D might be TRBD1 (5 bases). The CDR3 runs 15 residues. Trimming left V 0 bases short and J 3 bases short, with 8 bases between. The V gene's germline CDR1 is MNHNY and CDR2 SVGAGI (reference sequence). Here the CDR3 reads CASSYSGADTGELFF. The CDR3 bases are TGTGCCAGCAGTTACTCTGGGGCCGACACCGGGGAGCTGTTTTTT.

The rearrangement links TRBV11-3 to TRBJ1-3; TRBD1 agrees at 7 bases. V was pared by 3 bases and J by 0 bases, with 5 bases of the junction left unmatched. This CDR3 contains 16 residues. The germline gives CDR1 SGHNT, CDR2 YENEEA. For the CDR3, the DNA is TGTGCCAGCAGCTTGCCGGGACAGAACTCTGGAAACACCATATATTTT. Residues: CASSLPGQNSGNTIYF.